This T cell receptor beta chain was identified during a study of blood T cell repertoires in COVID-19. For the study at large: The origin of the acute and convalescent COVID-19 samples was the United States, Italy and Spain. T cells, B-cell-depleted T cells, or PBMCs supplied cDNA or gDNA.

V lost 5 bases, J lost 1 base, and 12 bases lay in between. Germline V lookup: CDR1 SGHVS, CDR2 FQNEAQ. This CDR3 is 15 amino acids long. Original analysis: Researchers report that nucleated cell counts were estimated from reference gene primer amplification. TCRdb's table, derived via immunoSEQ multiplex PCR, lists solely in-frame clones and lacks some. The DNA was the basis for D and trimming; V, J and clone size are from that table. The sample carries 98,000 or so clones, around 83% recorded once. Input material: peripheral blood. This TCR was sampled from a woman in her sixties in a cohort sampled during active or convalescent COVID-19. The chain links TRBV7-8 to TRBJ1-3; D may be TRBD1 (5 bases). CDR3 bases: TGTGCCAGCAGCCCCCGGGGGGGGTCTGGAAACACCATATATTTT. Protein: CASSPRGGSGNTIYF.